This entry is about one T cell receptor beta chain. Here immunoSEQ multiplex PCR was the method, and the copy in TCRdb shows in-frame clones only, minus some. The sample lists 100,000 or so clones, approximately 94% occurring once. This entry belongs to a study of T cell changes during pregnancy in multiple sclerosis. The source of this sequence is a female donor with multiple sclerosis, enrolled in a pregnancy study. The sample consisted of peripheral blood, taken before pregnancy.

CDR3 protein: CASSPGEAYGYTF. CDR3 sequence (DNA): TGTGCCAGCAGCCCGGGGGAGGCCTATGGCTACACCTTC. The V and J genes are TRBV7-9 and TRBJ1-2, with D perhaps matching TRBD1 (5 bases). The CDR3 extends over 13 amino acids. V was clipped by 5 bases and J by 4 bases, with 11 bases between them. The germline CDR1 and CDR2 sequences are SEHNR and FQNEAQ (reference sequence). Full variable domain (rest looked up from reference TRBV7-9 and TRBJ1-2): DTGVSQNPRHKITKRGQNVTFRCDPISEHNRLYWYRQTLGQGPEFLTYFQNEAQLEKSRLLSDRFSAERPKGSFSTLEIQRTEQGDSAMYLCASSPGEAYGYTFGSGTRLTVV.